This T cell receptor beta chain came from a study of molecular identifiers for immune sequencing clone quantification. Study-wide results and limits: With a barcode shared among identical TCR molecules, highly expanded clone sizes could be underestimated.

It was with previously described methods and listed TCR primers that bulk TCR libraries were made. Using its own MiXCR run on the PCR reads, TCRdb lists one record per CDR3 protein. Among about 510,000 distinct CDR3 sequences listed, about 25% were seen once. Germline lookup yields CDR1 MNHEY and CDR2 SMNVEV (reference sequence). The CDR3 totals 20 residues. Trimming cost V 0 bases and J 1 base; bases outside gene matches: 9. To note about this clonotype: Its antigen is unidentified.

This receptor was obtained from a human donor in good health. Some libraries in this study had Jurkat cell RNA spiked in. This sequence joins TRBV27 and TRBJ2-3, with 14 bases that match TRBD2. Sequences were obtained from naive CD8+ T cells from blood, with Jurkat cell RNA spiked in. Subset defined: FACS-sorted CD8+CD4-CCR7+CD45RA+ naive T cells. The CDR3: CASSLSAGLAGGPRTDTQYF. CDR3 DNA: TGTGCCAGCAGTTTATCAGCCGGACTAGCGGGGGGCCCACGCACAGATACGCAGTATTTT.